One and the same sample provided the 27 T cell receptor beta chains below, sequenced in a study of T cell responses to AZD1222 COVID-19 vaccine. Here immunoSEQ multiplex PCR was the method, and the copy in TCRdb shows in-frame clones only, minus some. This table has around 100,000 clones, over 90% appearing once. Sequencing was performed on peripheral blood, taken on day 0 of AZD1222 vaccination. The receptor source for this set is an adult in good health.

The chain has TRBV5-5 and TRBJ2-7; 8 nucleotides match TRBD1. Germline-derived CDR1 and CDR2 are SGHKS and YYEKEE (reference sequence). The V and J ends lost 5 bases and 0 bases, in that order; junction bases with no gene match: 7. The CDR3 has 15 residues. The CDR3 DNA is TGTGCCAGCAGGGAGGGACAGGCGAACTCCTACGAGCAGTACTTC. Residues: CASREGQANSYEQYF.

V usage is TRBV6-2 or TRBV6-3 and J usage is TRBJ1-2; 7 bases fit TRBD1. The CDR3 length is 14 residues. The germline gives CDR1 MNHEY, CDR2 SVGEGT. After removal of 4 bases from V and 4 bases from J, the junction contained 6 bases not matched to a gene. This CDR3 is CASSFQQGTYGYTF. DNA for the CDR3: TGTGCCAGCAGTTTCCAACAGGGGACCTATGGCTACACCTTC.

The chain recombines TRBV2 with TRBJ2-7, with 9 bases identical to TRBD1. V was pared by 6 bases and J by 3 bases, with 9 bases of the junction left unmatched. Germline V gene data show CDR1 as SNHLY and CDR2 as FYNNEI. The CDR3 is 15 amino acids. The CDR3 region has the DNA TGTGCCAGCAGGACGACCGGGACAGGGAACTACGAGCAGTACTTC. Residues: CASRTTGTGNYEQYF.

This sequence joins TRBV9 and TRBJ2-1; 8 nucleotides line up with TRBD2. Losses at the gene ends were 3 bases for V and 1 base for J; bases not matched to a gene: 3. Germline V gene lookup returns CDR1 SGDLS and CDR2 YYNGEE. There are 15 residues in the CDR3. Here the CDR3 reads CASSETGGSYNEQFF. The CDR3 DNA sequence: TGTGCCAGCAGCGAAACGGGAGGGTCCTACAATGAGCAGTTCTTC.

CDR3 loop: CASSPTGSTDTQYF. The CDR3 DNA is TGCGCCAGCAGCCCGACAGGGAGTACAGATACGCAGTATTTT. The chain links TRBV5-1 to TRBJ2-3; 7 bases agree with TRBD1. The CDR3 totals 14 residues. From germline, CDR1 is SGHRS and CDR2 YFSETQ. The trim removed 4 bases at V and 3 bases at J, leaving 5 bases unmatched.

This chain joins TRBV30 and TRBJ1-4; D unresolved. Germline-derived CDR1 and CDR2 are GTSNPN and SVGIG (reference sequence). Trimming pared 4 bases from V and 0 bases from J, leaving 6 bases between. The CDR3 is made up of 13 amino acids. The CDR3 loop is CAWTRTTNEKLFF. CDR3 bases: TGTGCCTGGACTAGAACAACTAATGAAAAACTGTTTTTT.

The chain employs TRBV5-8 and TRBJ2-7; TRBD1 matches 7 bases. The CDR3 is 15 amino acids. V shed 4 bases, J shed 7 bases, and the junction held 14 bases outside the gene matches. From germline, CDR1 is SGHTS and CDR2 YDEGEE. CDR3 in amino acids: CASSPWTGVSLEQYF. The CDR3 DNA reads TGTGCCAGCAGCCCATGGACAGGCGTCTCCCTTGAGCAGTACTTC.

The chain's CDR3 is CASSPGQDSNQPQHF. DNA for the CDR3: TGTGCCAGCAGCCCCGGACAGGATAGCAATCAGCCCCAGCATTTT. This chain uses TRBV9 with TRBJ1-5, with 7 bases that match TRBD1. With V trimmed by 4 bases and J by 0 bases, 4 bases remained unmatched. The germline V gene encodes CDR1 SGDLS and CDR2 YYNGEE. This CDR3 is 15 amino acids long. Full variable domain (rest looked up from reference TRBV9 and TRBJ1-5): DSGVTQTPKHLITATGQRVTLRCSPRSGDLSVYWYQQSLDQGLQFLIQYYNGEERAKGNILERFSAQQFPDLHSELNLSSLELGDSALYFCASSPGQDSNQPQHFGDGTRLSIL.

This rearrangement joins TRBV21-1 to TRBJ1-2; no check of the table's D call, TRBD1, against the DNA was made. TRBV21-1 is labeled a pseudogene. The CDR3 runs 18 residues. The CDR3: CASSVQLQGVPPLYGYTF. Written as DNA, the CDR3 is TGTGCCAGCAGCGTACAATTGCAGGGGGTTCCCCCCCTCTATGGCTACACCTTC.

V usage is TRBV3-1 (or the pseudogene TRBV3-2) and J usage is TRBJ1-2, with D perhaps matching TRBD1 (5 bases). The germline CDR1 and CDR2 sequences are LGHDT and YNNKEL (reference sequence). The CDR3 has 13 amino acids. The V and J ends lost 2 bases and 7 bases respectively, with 11 bases between them. Here the CDR3 reads CASSQLGGGGYTF. The CDR3 DNA reads TGTGCCAGCAGCCAATTAGGCGGGGGTGGCTACACCTTC.

The rearrangement uses TRBV24-1 and TRBJ2-2; TRBD1 matches at 9 bases. CDR3 length: 13 residues. Per germline, CDR1 KGHDR and CDR2 SFDVKD. J lost 7 bases, V lost 10 bases, and 6 bases had no gene match. In nucleotides, the CDR3 is TGTGCCACTATGGGACAGGGTAGCGGGGAGCTGTTTTTT. Its protein product is CATMGQGSGELFF.

The rearrangement links TRBV14 to TRBJ2-7; 7 nucleotides align to TRBD2. The length of the CDR3 is 15 residues. The germline gives CDR1 SGHDN, CDR2 FVKESK. V shed 4 bases, J shed 0 bases, and the junction held 6 bases outside the gene matches. The CDR3 DNA is TGTGCCAGCAGCCCGCGCCGGACTAGCTCCTACGAGCAGTACTTC. Amino acids: CASSPRRTSSYEQYF. The full variable domain, rest sourced from reference TRBV14 and TRBJ2-7, is EAGVTQFPSHSVIEKGQTVTLRCDPISGHDNLYWYRRVMGKEIKFLLHFVKESKQDESGMPNNRFLAERTGGTYSTLKVQPAELEDSGVYFCASSPRRTSSYEQYFGPGTRLTVT.

In nucleotides, the CDR3 is TGTGCCACCAGTGATTATGAGGGGGCTGGCTACACCTTC. This sequence encodes CATSDYEGAGYTF. The chain combines TRBV24-1 with TRBJ1-2; 7 bases are shared with TRBD1. In germline, CDR1 is KGHDR, CDR2 SFDVKD. This CDR3 contains 13 residues. J lost 7 bases, V lost 2 bases, and 3 bases had no gene match.

The chain employs TRBV28 and TRBJ2-7; D tentatively fits TRBD1 or TRBD2 (5 bases each). The CDR3 is 15 amino acids. Germline V gene sequence: CDR1 MDHEN, CDR2 SYDVKM. Trimming removed 3 bases at V and 0 bases at J, with 12 bases between. The CDR3: CASSFGDAVSYEQYF. The DNA of the CDR3 is TGTGCCAGCAGTTTTGGGGACGCCGTCTCCTACGAGCAGTACTTC.

On this clone itself: Different DNA sequences within this sample yield the same CDR3. This rearrangement joins TRBV7-2 to TRBJ2-3; no reliable D call. The CDR3 runs to 14 residues. CDR1 and CDR2 (germline): SGHTA, FQGNSA. V lost 5 bases to trimming and J lost 0 bases, with 9 bases between them. The CDR3 reads CASSLRASTDTQYF. CDR3 nucleotide sequence: TGTGCCAGCAGCCTCAGAGCTAGCACAGATACGCAGTATTTT.

This chain links TRBV5-1 with TRBJ2-7; D is perhaps TRBD2 (5 bases). This CDR3 is 14 amino acids long. V was trimmed by 4 bases and J by 2 bases, leaving 13 bases between them. Germline V gives CDR1 SGHRS, CDR2 YFSETQ. CDR3 nucleotides: TGCGCCAGCAGCGAAATCGGGAACGCCTACGAGCAGTACTTC. It encodes CASSEIGNAYEQYF.

The gene calls are TRBV5-1 and TRBJ2-3; no clear D gene. V shed 6 bases and J shed 1 base, with 9 bases lying between them. The CDR3 loop spans 13 amino acids. The germline gives CDR1 SGHRS, CDR2 YFSETQ. Here the CDR3 DNA reads TGCGCCAGCACCCCGGCGCGCACAGATACGCAGTATTTT. Translation gives CASTPARTDTQYF.

The chain is built from TRBV19 and TRBJ2-7, with D perhaps being TRBD1 or TRBD2 (6 bases each). The CDR3 is 14 amino acids. V was cut by 4 bases and J by 0 bases, with 10 bases left in between. Germline values: CDR1 LNHDA, CDR2 SQIVND (reference sequence). The CDR3 DNA reads as TGTGCCAGTAGTACCGGGGGCAACTCCTACGAGCAGTACTTC. Encoded protein: CASSTGGNSYEQYF.

This chain joins TRBV7-3 and TRBJ2-3; 8 bases fit TRBD2. From germline, CDR1 is SGHTA and CDR2 FQGTGA. Trimming took 3 bases from V and 0 from J; bases not matched to a gene: 2. The CDR3 has 15 residues. CDR3 nucleotide sequence: TGTGCCAGCAGCTTGGTAGCGGGGAGCACAGATACGCAGTATTTT. Protein: CASSLVAGSTDTQYF.

The chain recombines TRBV5-1 with TRBJ1-4, with a possible D match to TRBD1 (6 bases). The CDR3 runs to 15 residues. Deletions cut 3 bases from V and 1 base from J, with 10 bases between. Germline V CDR1 and CDR2: SGHRS, YFSETQ. Written as DNA, the CDR3 is TGCGCCAGCAGCTCGACAGGACTAACTAATGAAAAACTGTTTTTT. Residues: CASSSTGLTNEKLFF.

The chain employs TRBV7-2 and TRBJ2-5, with D perhaps being TRBD1 or TRBD2 (6 bases each). The germline V gene encodes CDR1 SGHTA and CDR2 FQGNSA. The V and J ends lost 5 bases and 4 bases respectively, with 14 bases between them. The CDR3 contains 14 residues. The CDR3 nucleotides are TGTGCCAGCAGCCGCGGGAAGGGGGGAGAGACCCAGTACTTC. Encoded protein: CASSRGKGGETQYF.

CDR3 DNA sequence: TGCGCCAGCACCATGCGGGAGGCCTACAATGAGCAGTTCTTC. The encoded protein is CASTMREAYNEQFF. The J gene is TRBJ2-1, the V gene TRBV5-1, with TRBD2 identical over 8 bases. V shed 6 bases, J shed 2 bases, and the junction held 4 bases outside the gene matches. The CDR3 consists of 14 residues. CDR1 and CDR2 from the germline V gene are SGHRS and YFSETQ. The complete variable domain, with remaining parts taken from reference TRBV5-1 and TRBJ2-1, reads KAGVTQTPRYLIKTRGQQVTLSCSPISGHRSVSWYQQTPGQGLQFLFEYFSETQRNKGNFPGRFSGRQFSNSRSEMNVSTLELGDSALYLCASTMREAYNEQFFGPGTRLTVL.

The V and J genes are TRBV25-1 and TRBJ2-2; D gene uncertain. CDR1 and CDR2 from the germline V gene are MGHDK and SYGVNS. The CDR3 runs to 13 residues. With 2 bases removed from V and 6 bases from J, the gap between germline ends came to 7 bases. The CDR3 sequence: CASSEQVSGELFF. In nucleotides, the CDR3 is TGTGCCAGCAGTGAACAGGTGTCCGGGGAGCTGTTTTTT.

The chain uses TRBV24-1 and TRBJ1-2; TRBD1 is a possible D gene (6 bases). Germline V gene sequence: CDR1 KGHDR, CDR2 SFDVKD. The V end lost 4 bases, the J end lost 8 bases, and 13 bases lay between the germline ends. The CDR3 covers 13 residues. CDR3 nucleotides: TGTGCCACCAGTGACCCGCGGACAGCCGGCTACACCTTC. This sequence encodes CATSDPRTAGYTF.

The chain uses TRBV3-1 (or the pseudogene TRBV3-2) and TRBJ2-2, with D tentatively TRBD1 or TRBD2 (5 bases each). Germline V CDR1 and CDR2: LGHDT, YNNKEL (reference sequence). V was trimmed by 1 base and J by 13 bases, leaving 13 bases between them. This CDR3 region has 13 residues. The CDR3 DNA is TGTGCCAGCAGCCAAGGAGGGGCTCAAGGGCTGTTTTTT. Translation: CASSQGGAQGLFF.

The chain employs TRBV6-2 or TRBV6-3 and TRBJ1-1, with D maybe TRBD1 (5 bases). Germline V lookup: CDR1 MNHEY, CDR2 SVGEGT. CDR3 length equals 18 residues. Trimming stripped 5 bases from V and 4 bases from J, with 26 bases between. The CDR3 loop reads CASSTVGGTPWPSTEAFF. For the CDR3, the DNA is TGTGCCAGCAGTACCGTGGGGGGAACCCCGTGGCCGAGCACTGAAGCTTTCTTT.

The J gene is TRBJ1-2, the V gene TRBV6-5, with D unclear. Per the germline V gene, CDR1 is MNHEY and CDR2 is SVGAGI. The CDR3 is 14 amino acids. V lost 10 bases and J lost 2, with 17 bases in between. CDR3: CATKASARNYGYTF. CDR3 in DNA: TGTGCCACCAAGGCTTCCGCCAGAAACTATGGCTACACCTTC.